Detailed here is one T cell receptor beta chain. Its antigen is as yet unknown. For CDR3 and TCR beta VDJ profiling, genomic DNA was the template used. Each CDR3 protein gets one entry after TCRdb re-called the reads with MiXCR. Among approximately 150,000 distinct CDR3 sequences, approximately 44% were seen once, and the ten largest hold roughly 3.5%. These data are taken from a study of CD8+CD57+ T cells in acquired aplastic anemia. The germline V and J ends were trimmed by 3 bases and 13 bases, with 9 bases remaining between them. This CDR3 is built from 11 residues. Germline-derived CDR1 and CDR2 are MGHDK and SYGVNS. The patients chosen for sequencing had shown expansion of CD8+CD57+ cells (detected by flow cytometry). Everyone among the patients had severe acquired aplastic anemia. Findings and caveats of the study: CD8+ Simpson's diversity showed no significant patient-control difference.

Sequenced sample: sorted CD4+, CD8+, or CD8+CD57+ T cells (not recorded which) from PBMCs. This sequence was found in a human donor with aplastic anemia. J is TRBJ1-4 and V is TRBV25-1, with a possible D match to TRBD1 (5 bases). CDR3: CASSDSGGLFF. The CDR3 bases are TGTGCCAGCAGTGACTCCGGGGGACTGTTTTTT.